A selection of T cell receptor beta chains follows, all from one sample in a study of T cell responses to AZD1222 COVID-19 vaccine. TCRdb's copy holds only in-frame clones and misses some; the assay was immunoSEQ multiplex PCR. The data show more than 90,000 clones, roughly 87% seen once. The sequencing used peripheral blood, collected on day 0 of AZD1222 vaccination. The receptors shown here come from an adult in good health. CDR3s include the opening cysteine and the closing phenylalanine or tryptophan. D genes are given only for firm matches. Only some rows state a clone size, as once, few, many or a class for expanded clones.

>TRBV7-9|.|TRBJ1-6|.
CASSLTQLNSPLHF
TGTGCCAGCAGCTTAACTCAGTTAAATTCACCCCTCCACTTT
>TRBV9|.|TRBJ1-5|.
CASSVDGGHHQPQHF
TGTGCCAGCAGCGTAGATGGGGGACATCATCAGCCCCAGCATTTT
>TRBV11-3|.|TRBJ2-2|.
CASSPSSLGELFF
TGTGCCAGCAGCCCAAGTTCCCTCGGGGAGCTGTTTTTT
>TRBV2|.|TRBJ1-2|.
CASSLQGPSEPYGYTF
TGTGCCAGCAGTTTACAGGGACCATCTGAGCCCTATGGCTACACCTTC
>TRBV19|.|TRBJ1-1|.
CASSSYGARRVGTEAFF
TGTGCCAGTAGCTCATATGGGGCTCGCAGGGTTGGGACTGAAGCTTTCTTT
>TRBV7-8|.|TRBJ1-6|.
CASSLVGGNRSPLHF
TGTGCCAGCAGCTTAGTTGGGGGCAACAGATCACCCCTCCACTTT
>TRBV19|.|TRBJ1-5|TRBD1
CASSMAGGLSNQPQHF
TGTGCCAGTAGTATGGCAGGGGGCCTTAGCAATCAGCCCCAGCATTTT
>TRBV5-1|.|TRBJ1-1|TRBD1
CASSPRATGGLTDEAFF
TGCGCCAGCAGCCCGAGAGCGACAGGGGGCTTGACCGATGAAGCTTTCTTT
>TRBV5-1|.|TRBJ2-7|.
CASSPGRSSLSYEQYF
TGCGCCAGCAGCCCCGGTCGTTCCTCGCTATCCTACGAGCAGTACTTC
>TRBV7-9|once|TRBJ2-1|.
CASSSPGYNEQFF
TGTGCCAGCAGCTCCCCCGGCTACAATGAGCAGTTCTTC
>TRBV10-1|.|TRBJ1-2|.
CASSESVRPVLSYTF
TGCGCCAGCAGTGAGTCTGTGCGGCCGGTACTTAGCTACACCTTC
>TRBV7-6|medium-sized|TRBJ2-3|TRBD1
CASSLNRGPTDTQYF
TGTGCCAGCAGCTTAAACAGGGGCCCCACAGATACGCAGTATTTT
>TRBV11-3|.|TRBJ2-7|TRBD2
CASSLINGRAHVQYF
TGTGCCAGCAGCTTAATCAACGGGAGGGCCCATGTGCAGTACTTC
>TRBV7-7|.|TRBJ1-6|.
CASSPPLGPLHF
TGTGCCAGCAGTCCCCCCTTAGGGCCCCTCCACTTT
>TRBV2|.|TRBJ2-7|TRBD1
CASSRTGQGLHEQYF
TGTGCCAGCAGTAGAACGGGACAGGGGTTGCACGAGCAGTACTTC
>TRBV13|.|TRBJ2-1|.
CASSPTLSSGSSYNEQFF
TGTGCCAGCAGCCCGACCCTTAGTAGCGGAAGCTCCTACAATGAGCAGTTCTTC
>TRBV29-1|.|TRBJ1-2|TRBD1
CSVTLSDRLVGYTF
TGCAGCGTGACCCTCTCGGACAGGCTAGTTGGCTACACCTTC
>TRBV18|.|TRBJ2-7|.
CASSQTSNNIEQYF
TGTGCCAGCTCACAAACTAGCAACAATATCGAGCAGTACTTC
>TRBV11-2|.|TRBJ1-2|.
CASSLDSNGYTF
TGTGCCAGCAGCTTAGATTCGAATGGCTACACCTTC
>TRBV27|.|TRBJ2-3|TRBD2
CASREGLAGRTQYF
TGTGCCAGCAGGGAGGGACTAGCGGGCCGGACGCAGTATTTT
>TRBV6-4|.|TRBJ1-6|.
CASRDSHFNSPLHF
TGTGCCAGCAGGGACAGCCATTTTAATTCACCCCTCCACTTT
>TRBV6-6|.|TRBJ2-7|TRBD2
CASRTGGYLTYEQYF
TGTGCCAGCAGGACGGGGGGGTACCTCACCTACGAGCAGTACTTC
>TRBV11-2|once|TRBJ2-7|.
CASSSAPYEQYF
TGTGCCAGCAGCTCCGCCCCCTACGAGCAGTACTTC
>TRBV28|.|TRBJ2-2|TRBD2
CASSLGGRLNTGELFF
TGTGCCAGCAGTTTGGGCGGGAGGCTGAACACCGGGGAGCTGTTTTTT
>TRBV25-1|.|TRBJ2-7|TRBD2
CASSEATSGTHEQYF
TGTGCCAGCAGTGAAGCGACTAGCGGGACCCACGAGCAGTACTTC
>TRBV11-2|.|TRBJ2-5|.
CASSFQETQYF
TGTGCCAGCAGCTTTCAAGAGACCCAGTACTTC
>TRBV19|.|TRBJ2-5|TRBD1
CASSIQGAAETQYF
TGTGCCAGTAGTATCCAGGGGGCTGCTGAGACCCAGTACTTC
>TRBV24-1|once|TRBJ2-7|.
CATSTGIKVNEQYF
TGTGCCACCAGTACAGGGATTAAGGTAAACGAGCAGTACTTC
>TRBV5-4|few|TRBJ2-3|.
CASSSKAGADTQYF
TGTGCCAGCAGCTCCAAGGCCGGAGCAGATACGCAGTATTTT
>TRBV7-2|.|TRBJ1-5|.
CASSTQTDSNQPQHF
TGTGCCAGCAGCACCCAGACGGATAGCAATCAGCCCCAGCATTTT
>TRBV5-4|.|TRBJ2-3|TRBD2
CASSSGLAGGSDTQYF
TGTGCCAGCAGCTCCGGACTAGCGGGAGGGTCAGATACGCAGTATTTT
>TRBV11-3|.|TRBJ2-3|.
CASSPLGGSTDTQYF
TGTGCCAGCAGCCCTTTGGGAGGCAGCACAGATACGCAGTATTTT
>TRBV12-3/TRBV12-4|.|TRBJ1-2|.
CASSLAGEGYTF
TGTGCCAGCAGTTTGGCAGGGGAAGGCTACACCTTC
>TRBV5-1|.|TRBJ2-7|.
CASRGDVATYEQYF
TGCGCCAGCAGGGGAGATGTAGCGACCTACGAGCAGTACTTC
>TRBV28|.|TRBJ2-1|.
CASSPPGARENEQFF
TGTGCCAGCAGTCCCCCGGGGGCTAGAGAGAATGAGCAGTTCTTC
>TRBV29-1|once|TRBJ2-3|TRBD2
CSVEDQEREDLDTQYF
TGCAGCGTTGAAGATCAGGAGCGGGAGGACTTAGATACGCAGTATTTT
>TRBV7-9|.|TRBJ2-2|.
CASSSPGELFF
TGTGCCAGCAGCAGCCCCGGGGAGCTGTTTTTT
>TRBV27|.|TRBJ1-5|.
CASSLNRAGNQPQHF
TGTGCCAGCAGCCTGAACAGGGCTGGCAATCAGCCCCAGCATTTT
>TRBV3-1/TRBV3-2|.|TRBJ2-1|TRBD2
CASSLSAGAYNEQFF
TGTGCCAGCAGCCTATCAGCGGGAGCCTACAATGAGCAGTTCTTC
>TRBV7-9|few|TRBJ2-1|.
CASSLRKGQFF
TGTGCCAGCAGCTTACGGAAGGGGCAGTTCTTC
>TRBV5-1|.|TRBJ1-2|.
CASSSRTPNYGYTF
TGCGCCAGCAGCTCCCGGACCCCAAACTATGGCTACACCTTC